This T cell receptor (beta chain) originates from a study of T cell changes during pregnancy in multiple sclerosis (dated by TCRdb to the late 2010s). In the study overall: The study examined how the T cell repertoire changed over the course of pregnancy in women with multiple sclerosis.

The library was obtained by the immunoSEQ multiplex PCR assay. The source is immuneACCESS, and TCRdb retained only in-frame sequences with V and J called. Part of the clones is not carried over; for the studies checked, unresolved V genes explain less than half of this, and the remainder is unexplained. The sample contains some 90,000 clones, roughly nine tenths of them found a single time. The leading ten clones occupy about 1.7% of the sample. For this clone: What antigen it recognizes has not been identified. Per-base quality was not reported, and no clone a single base away is much larger than it.

V loses 3 bases at its end and J loses 0 bases; junction bases beyond the gene matches: 0. The CDR3 goes from the cysteine to the phenylalanine over 14 residues. Just CDR3 DNA is preserved here, 42 bases in frame from base 1. Sequences SNHLY (CDR1) and FYNNEI (CDR2) are obtained from the germline V gene. This sample comprised peripheral blood, obtained after pregnancy. This clonotype originated in a female donor in good health, enrolled as a control in a pregnancy study. The receptor chain draws on TRBV2 and TRBJ1-2, with 8 bases in between that match TRBD1. The sequenced DNA: TGTGCCAGCAGTGAGGACAGGGCTAACTATGGCTACACCTTC. This translates into CASSEDRANYGYTF. The full variable domain, with segments outside the CDR3 supplied by the reference TRBV2 and TRBJ1-2 proteins, appears as EPEVTQTPSHQVTQMGQEVILRCVPISNHLYFYWYRQILGQKVEFLVSFYNNEISEKSEIFDDQFSVERPDGSNFTLKIRSTKLEDSAMYFCASSEDRANYGYTFGSGTRLTVV.